These T cell receptor beta chains were read from a single sample in a study of blood T cell repertoires in COVID-19. Assay used: immunoSEQ multiplex PCR; TCRdb lists only in-frame clones, some missing. This repertoire shows 35,000 to 45,000 clones, around three quarters found once; its top ten account for roughly 2%. The sample taken for sequencing was peripheral blood. The receptors come from a man aged 60 to 69 with active COVID-19. Both conserved end residues are part of each CDR3. D genes are given only for firm matches. Size is omitted from some rows. Given values are once, few, many or a class for expanded clones.

-	TRBV4-3	TRBJ1-1	medium-sized	TGCGCCAGCAGCGAAGATTGGGGCATGAACACTGAAGCTTTCTTT	CASSEDWGMNTEAFF
TRBD2	TRBV6-6	TRBJ2-1	once	TGTGCCAGCAGTGGAGGGACTAGCGGCCACAATGAGCAGTTCTTC	CASSGGTSGHNEQFF
TRBD1	TRBV27	TRBJ2-1	-	TGTGCCAGCAGTTTATCCCAGAGACAGGGGGCCTCCTACAATGAGCAGTTCTTC	CASSLSQRQGASYNEQFF
-	TRBV29-1	TRBJ1-2	-	TGCAGCGTTTTGGGGGGAGGGACGGTATATGGCTACACCTTC	CSVLGGGTVYGYTF
-	TRBV6-5	TRBJ2-7	-	TGTGCCAGCAGGGACACCTCCTACGAGCAGTACTTC	CASRDTSYEQYF
TRBD1	TRBV6-5	TRBJ1-1	-	TGTGCCAGCAGCCCGGGACAGCGTCACGAAGCTTTCTTT	CASSPGQRHEAFF
-	TRBV6-1	TRBJ2-5	-	TGTGCCAGCAGTGAATGGGCTAGCGTCACTCAAGAGACCCAGTACTTC	CASSEWASVTQETQYF
TRBD1	TRBV19	TRBJ1-4	-	TGTGCCAGTCGGGGGACAGTATCTAATGAAAAACTGTTTTTT	CASRGTVSNEKLFF
TRBD1	TRBV11-2	TRBJ2-7	-	TGTGCCAGCAGCTTAGGATTGGGACAGGGACGCGAGCAGTACTTC	CASSLGLGQGREQYF
TRBD2	TRBV9	TRBJ2-3	-	TGTGCCAGCAGCGTAGTAGCGGGAGGAGGCACAGATACGCAGTATTTT	CASSVVAGGGTDTQYF
-	TRBV7-6	TRBJ2-1	few	TGTGCCAGCAGCCCCGGACTCCTACGTTCCAATGAGCAGTTCTTC	CASSPGLLRSNEQFF
TRBD2	TRBV4-1	TRBJ2-3	-	TGCGCCAGCAGCCAAGAGCCCCTAGCGGCTCGCACAGATACGCAGTATTTT	CASSQEPLAARTDTQYF
TRBD1	TRBV4-3	TRBJ1-3	once	TGCGCCAGCAGCCAAGATCCCCGGGACAGATTACGAAACACCATATATTTT	CASSQDPRDRLRNTIYF
TRBD1	TRBV7-2	TRBJ2-7	-	TGTGCCAGCAGTCCTTCGGGACAGGGGGCCTACGAGCAGTACTTC	CASSPSGQGAYEQYF
-	TRBV7-2	TRBJ1-6	-	TGTGCCAGCAGCTTAGAACACAGCTCCTATAATTCACCCCTCCACTTT	CASSLEHSSYNSPLHF
-	TRBV7-6	TRBJ2-6	-	TGTGCCAGCAGCTTAATGAGTTCTGGGGCCAACGTCCTGACTTTC	CASSLMSSGANVLTF
TRBD2	TRBV3-1/TRBV3-2	TRBJ2-1	-	TGTGCCAGCAGCCAAGGAGCGGGGGGGCGAATTTCTGAGCAGTTCTTC	CASSQGAGGRISEQFF
TRBD1	TRBV3-1/TRBV3-2	TRBJ1-2	once	TGTGCCAGCAGCCGACCGGGACAGGGAGCTGGCTACACCTTC	CASSRPGQGAGYTF
-	TRBV6-5	TRBJ2-5	once	TGTGCCAGCACCGCGGATTTTGGGGAGACCCAGTACTTC	CASTADFGETQYF
-	TRBV3-1/TRBV3-2	TRBJ2-7	-	TGTGCCAGCAGCCAAGTAGTCTACGAGCAGTACTTC	CASSQVVYEQYF
-	TRBV4-2	TRBJ1-1	-	TGTGCCAGCAGCCAAGGATCAGGTGCGATAAGCATGAACACTGAAGCTTTCTTT	CASSQGSGAISMNTEAFF
TRBD2	TRBV7-6	TRBJ2-3	once	TGTGCCAGCAGCTGGGGACTGGGTAGCGGGGGGGCCACAGATACGCAGTATTTT	CASSWGLGSGGATDTQYF
-	TRBV19	TRBJ1-5	-	TGTGCCAGTAGTATCATAAGGGGCGCGGGGAGCAATCAGCCCCAGCATTTT	CASSIIRGAGSNQPQHF
TRBD1	TRBV6-2/TRBV6-3	TRBJ2-5	-	TGTGCCAGCAGTCCCGACAGGGTAAAGACCCAGTACTTC	CASSPDRVKTQYF
TRBD2	TRBV4-1	TRBJ2-7	few	TGCGCCAGCAGCCGCCCAGGGAGCGGGAGGTCCTACGAGCAGTACTTC	CASSRPGSGRSYEQYF
TRBD1	TRBV19	TRBJ1-1	-	TGTGCCAGCTCCGGGACAGGGGGCTGGGGGGCTGAAGCTTTCTTT	CASSGTGGWGAEAFF
TRBD1	TRBV18	TRBJ1-1	-	TGTGCCAGCTCGCGGGACAGAATCATGAACACTGAAGCTTTCTTT	CASSRDRIMNTEAFF
-	TRBV28	TRBJ2-2	-	TGTGCCAGCAGTTCTGGGGGCGCAAACACCGGGGAGCTGTTTTTT	CASSSGGANTGELFF
-	TRBV11-2	TRBJ2-3	-	TGTGCCAGCAGCAGATGGACAAATACGCAGTATTTT	CASSRWTNTQYF
-	TRBV6-5	TRBJ1-1	-	TGTGCCAGCATATCAGGGCAGAGGAACACTGAAGCTTTCTTT	CASISGQRNTEAFF
-	TRBV5-1	TRBJ2-3	once	TGCGCCAGCAGGGAGCGGACGGCTAGCACAGATACGCAGTATTTT	CASRERTASTDTQYF
-	TRBV29-1	TRBJ1-2	-	TGCAGCGCGACAGCCGGGGACTATGGCTACACCTTC	CSATAGDYGYTF
TRBD1	TRBV19	TRBJ1-5	-	TGTGCCAGTAGACGCACACAGGGGGCGGGAAGCAATCAGCCCCAGCATTTT	CASRRTQGAGSNQPQHF
-	TRBV4-3	TRBJ2-5	-	TGCGCCAGCAGCCAAGATCTCCAGGGGGGGACCCAGTACTTC	CASSQDLQGGTQYF
-	TRBV7-7	TRBJ2-3	few	TGTGCTAGCAGCCCCACGGGGGGCACAGATACGCAGTATTTT	CASSPTGGTDTQYF
TRBD2	TRBV29-1	TRBJ2-7	-	TGCAGCGTTTTTAGCGGGGGGGTCTACGAGCAGTACTTC	CSVFSGGVYEQYF